This T cell receptor beta chain emerged from a study of regulatory T cells in long-lasting Graves disease. Study as a whole: Antithyroid drugs had been taken under 3 months by newly diagnosed Graves' patients.

Time point given: newly diagnosed GD, antithyroid drugs for less than 3 months. PBMC RNA served as the TCR library source. Patients came through an endocrinology department, and that department was in Xi'an, China. On this clonotype: This may be a read error, as it is one base from a much larger clone.

V was clipped by 3 bases and J by 0 bases, with 15 bases between them. The CDR3 has 17 residues. CDR3 regions were amplified by Arm-PCR using iRepertoire HTBI primers to build TCR beta libraries. TCRdb processed the multiplex PCR reads anew with MiXCR; each CDR3 protein has one entry. The table lists roughly 400,000 distinct CDR3 sequences, approximately 15% of them singletons. The same specimen was also included in a second study, on T cells in Graves' hyperthyroidism and ophthalmopathy.

This clonotype originated in a woman between 40 and 55 years old with Graves disease. This sequence joins TRBV12-3 or TRBV12-4 and TRBJ2-1; TRBD2 is a possible D gene (6 bases). This material consisted of peripheral blood mononuclear cells (PBMCs), taken at new diagnosis, from a patient treated with antithyroid drugs. As DNA, the CDR3 is TGTGCCAGCAGTTTTCCTAGCGAGAAAAGCTCCTACAATGAGCAGTTCTTC. It codes for CASSFPSEKSSYNEQFF.